In its sample, the clone carrying this T cell receptor (beta chain) was seen a few times. Its antigen is unknown. Germline CDR1 DFQATT, CDR2 SNEGSKA (reference sequence). Trimming cost V 1 base and J 8 bases, with 15 bases left between them. This CDR3 has 14 residues. The data are from a study of CD8 T cells in ankylosing spondylitis. TCRdb itself ran the 5' RACE reads through MiXCR, one entry per CDR3 protein. Here the sample spans roughly 230,000 distinct CDR3 sequences, 18% being singletons. General observations from the study: The authors found the disease-linked clones to be CD8+ and relatively rare in peripheral blood. Prior literature has documented some motif variants in synovial fluid and blood from reactive arthritis. Significant enrichment of disease-linked clones was reportedly seen in matched ankylosing spondylitis synovial fluid.

This clonotype was obtained from a male donor with ankylosing spondylitis or in good health (not recorded which). The sample comprised blood, either unsorted or a sorted T cell fraction (not recorded which). The chain joins TRBV20-1 to TRBJ2-1, with a possible D match to TRBD2 (7 bases). CDR3 amino acids: CSARAGGSSDEQFF. CDR3 nucleotides: TGCAGTGCTAGAGCGGGGGGCTCAAGCGATGAGCAGTTCTTC.